This T cell receptor (beta chain) came from a study of blood T cell repertoires in COVID-19. The wider study: Nucleic acid was either cDNA or gDNA, and it came from T cells, B-cell-depleted T cells, or PBMCs.

In the authors' workflow: By means of reference gene primer amplification, nucleated cell counts were estimated. The repertoire was sequenced with immunoSEQ multiplex PCR; TCRdb's copy has only in-frame clones and lacks some. The D gene and trimming were derived from the DNA, and the V and J assignments and clone size from that table. The table records about 210,000 clones, 60% to 85% of them present only once. CDR1 is MGHRA, CDR2 YSYEKL, per germline. The CDR3 contains 17 residues. V shed 2 bases and J 9 bases; nucleotides not matched to a gene: 14. The chain links TRBV4-1 to TRBJ2-4, with 9 bases identical to TRBD1. The receptor was derived from a woman aged 70-85 years with acute or convalescent COVID-19. The specimen was peripheral blood. The CDR3, as DNA: TGCGCCAGCAGCCAACCCCGCCCCGGGACAGGGAGTAGCATTCAGTACTTC. Its translation: CASSQPRPGTGSSIQYF.